This T cell receptor beta chain emerged from a study of T cell responses to AZD1222 COVID-19 vaccine (dated by TCRdb to about 2021). Concerning the study at large: A total of 230 to 250 trial participants underwent TCR sequencing, of whom approximately 200 had received two doses of AZD1222 and about 26 had received two doses of the MenACWY control vaccine. Trial participants were enrolled by age into subgroups of 18-55, 56-69 and 70-plus years, and around 150, 28 and 57 TCR-sequenced participants, respectively, were included in these subgroups. The paper as a whole reports these results and caveats: CD4 TCRs associated with the vaccine covered the entire spike protein, and the dominant responses were in regions 160-218 and 743-854. No day 14 peak-response samples were available, so repertoires were characterized only after the peak T cell response. Nearly half of unique spike-specific TCRs reportedly recognized epitopes outside regions mutated in the B.1.351 and B.1.1.7 variants. Participants were mostly white British, with more females than males. The authors suggested clonal diversity may have been underestimated. Only 5 to 7 AZD1222 recipients were SARS-CoV-2 seropositive at baseline, limiting conclusions about previously exposed vaccinees. In the small 56-69-year group, the increase in depth fell short of significance, most likely because of low power. A significant rise in spike-specific TCR breadth and depth was observed after two AZD1222 doses relative to day 0 and relative to MenACWY recipients.

The time point label of this sample denotes: about 28 days (+/-7) after the second vaccine dose. AZD1222 recipients whose second dose came at about 4 weeks and those whose second dose came at about 12 weeks were combined into one group, since spike-specific TCR depth and breadth did not differ between the two schedules. Vaccinee samples came from UK trials COV001 and COV002, including a single-blind randomized controlled phase 2/3 trial of AZD1222 (ChAdOx1 nCoV-19) in healthy adults. Trial participant PBMC samples were collected at day 0 and day 28 after the second dose for TCRbeta chain sequencing. The CDR3 regions of human TCRbeta chains were subjected to immunosequencing. The paper's processing steps were these. Repertoire TCRs were matched against a reference library of SARS-CoV-2-specific TCRs generated with the MIRA antigen-specificity platform. Breadth was defined as the fraction of unique TCRs that were SARS-CoV-2-associated. Depth was defined as the fraction of total T cells that were SARS-CoV-2-associated. Each spike-specific TCR was assigned to its reactive spike region and to a CD4 or CD8 class using the MIRA data. Log10-transformed breadth and depth values were compared by one-way ANOVA with Sidak's multiple comparisons tests. TCRdb's version of the immuneACCESS table is confined to in-frame rearrangements and falls short of the full clone set. An unresolved V gene accounts for under half of the shortfall where checked; the remainder is of unknown origin. V, J and clone size were drawn from that table, and D and trimming were deduced from the DNA. Here the sample has under 140,000 clones; over 85% occur a single time. The biggest ten clones account for 15% of the sample.

The germline V gene specifies SGHTA as CDR1 and FQGTGA as CDR2. CDR3 length: 16 amino acids, cysteine to phenylalanine. The read is trimmed to its CDR3 DNA, 48 bases read in frame from base 1. V sheds 2 bases and J sheds 3 bases, leaving 15 bases between their ends. About this clone: The antigen it recognizes is unknown. No clone much larger than this one lies a single base away; base qualities are absent.

The sequence was obtained from an adult who received the AZD1222 COVID-19 vaccine. Source: peripheral blood, taken 28 days after the second AZD1222 dose. This chain is built from TRBV7-3 and TRBJ2-3; TRBD1 could be the D gene, as 5 bases match. The nucleotide sequence reads as follows: TGTGCCAGCAGCTTAGGGTCAGGGCCCCTTACAGATACGCAGTATTTT. This gives the protein CASSLGSGPLTDTQYF.